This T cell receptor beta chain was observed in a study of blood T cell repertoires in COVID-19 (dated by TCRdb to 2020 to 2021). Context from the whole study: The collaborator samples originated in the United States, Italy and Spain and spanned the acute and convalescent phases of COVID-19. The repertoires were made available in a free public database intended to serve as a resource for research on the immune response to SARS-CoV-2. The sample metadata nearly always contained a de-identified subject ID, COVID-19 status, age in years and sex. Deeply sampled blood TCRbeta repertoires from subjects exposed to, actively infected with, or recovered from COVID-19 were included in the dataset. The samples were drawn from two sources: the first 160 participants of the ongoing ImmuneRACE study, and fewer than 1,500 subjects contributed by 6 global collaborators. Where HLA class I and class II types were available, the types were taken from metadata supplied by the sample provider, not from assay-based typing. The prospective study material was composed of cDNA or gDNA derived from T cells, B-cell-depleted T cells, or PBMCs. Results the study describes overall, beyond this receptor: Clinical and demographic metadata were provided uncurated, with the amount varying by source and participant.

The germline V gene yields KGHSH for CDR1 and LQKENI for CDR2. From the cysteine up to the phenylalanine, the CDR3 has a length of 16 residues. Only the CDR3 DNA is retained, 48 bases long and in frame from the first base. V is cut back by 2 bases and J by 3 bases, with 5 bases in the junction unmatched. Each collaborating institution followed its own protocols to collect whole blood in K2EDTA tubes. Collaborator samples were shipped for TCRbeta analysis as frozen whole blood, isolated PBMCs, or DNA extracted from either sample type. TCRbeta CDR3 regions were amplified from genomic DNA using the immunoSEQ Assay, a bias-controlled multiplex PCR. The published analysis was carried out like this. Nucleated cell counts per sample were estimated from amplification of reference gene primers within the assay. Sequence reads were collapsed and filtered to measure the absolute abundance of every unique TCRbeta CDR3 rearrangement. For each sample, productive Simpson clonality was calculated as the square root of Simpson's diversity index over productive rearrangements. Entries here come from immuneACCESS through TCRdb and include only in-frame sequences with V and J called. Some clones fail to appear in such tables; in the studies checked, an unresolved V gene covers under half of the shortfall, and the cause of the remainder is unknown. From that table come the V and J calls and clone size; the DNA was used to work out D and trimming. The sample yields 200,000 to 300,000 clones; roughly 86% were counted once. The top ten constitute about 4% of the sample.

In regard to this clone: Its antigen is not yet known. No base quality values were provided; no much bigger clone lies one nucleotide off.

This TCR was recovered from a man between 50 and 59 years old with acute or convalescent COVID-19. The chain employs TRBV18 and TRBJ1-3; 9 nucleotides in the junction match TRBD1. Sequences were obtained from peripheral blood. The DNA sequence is TGTGCCAGCTCACCAGTAGGGACAGGGAATGGAAACACCATATATTTT. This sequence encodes CASSPVGTGNGNTIYF.